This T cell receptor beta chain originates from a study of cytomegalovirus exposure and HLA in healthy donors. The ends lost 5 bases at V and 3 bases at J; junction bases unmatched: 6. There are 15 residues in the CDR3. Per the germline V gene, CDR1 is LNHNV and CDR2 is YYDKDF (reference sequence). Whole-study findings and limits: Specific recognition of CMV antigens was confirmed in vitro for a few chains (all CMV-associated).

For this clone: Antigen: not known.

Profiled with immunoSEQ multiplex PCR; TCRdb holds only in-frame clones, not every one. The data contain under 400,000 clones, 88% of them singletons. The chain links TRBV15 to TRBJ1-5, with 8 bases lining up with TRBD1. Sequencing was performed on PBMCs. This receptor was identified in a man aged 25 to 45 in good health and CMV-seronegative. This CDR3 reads CATSRKGQVNQPQHF. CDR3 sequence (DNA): TGTGCCACCAGCCGCAAGGGACAGGTCAATCAGCCCCAGCATTTT. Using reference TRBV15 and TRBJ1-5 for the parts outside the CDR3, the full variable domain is DAMVIQNPRYQVTQFGKPVTLSCSQTLNHNVMYWYQQKSSQAPKLLFHYYDKDFNNEADTPDNFQSRRPNTSFCFLDIRSPGLGDTAMYLCATSRKGQVNQPQHFGDGTRLSIL.